The rows below give T cell receptor beta chains drawn from one sample of a study of naive CD8 T cells in extremely preterm neonates. The protocol was immunoSEQ multiplex PCR, while the TCRdb copy is restricted to in-frame clones and leaves out a portion. This sample has about 7,300 clones, with 92% found just once. The sample was naive CD8+ T cells from cord blood. The receptors were sampled from a newborn in good health. Both conserved end residues are part of each CDR3. A D gene is named only where the DNA matches it firmly. Clone size is not always given. Where it is, it says once, few, many or a class for expanded clones.

cdr3_length: 16
v_call: TRBV6-1
clone_size: once
j_call: TRBJ2-2
d_call: TRBD1
cdr3_nt: TGTGCCAGCAGTGAAGCTTGGACAGGGTGGACCGGGGAGCTGTTTTTT
cdr3_aa: CASSEAWTGWTGELFF

cdr3_length: 15
v_call: TRBV5-6
clone_size: -
j_call: TRBJ2-7
d_call: -
cdr3_nt: TGTGCCAGCAGCCTGCTACAGGAGCCGTCCTACGAGCAGTACTTC
cdr3_aa: CASSLLQEPSYEQYF

cdr3_length: 14
v_call: TRBV7-2
clone_size: -
j_call: TRBJ2-2
d_call: -
cdr3_nt: TGTGCCAGCAGCTTAGGGACTAACACCGGGGAGCTGTTTTTT
cdr3_aa: CASSLGTNTGELFF

cdr3_length: 12
v_call: TRBV27
clone_size: few
j_call: TRBJ2-7
d_call: TRBD2
cdr3_nt: TGTGCCAGCAGTCGGACTAGCGGAGAGCAGTACTTC
cdr3_aa: CASSRTSGEQYF

cdr3_length: 15
v_call: TRBV7-2
clone_size: -
j_call: TRBJ2-7
d_call: TRBD2
cdr3_nt: TGTGCCAGCAGTTGGAATAGCGGGAGATCCTACGAGCAGTACTTC
cdr3_aa: CASSWNSGRSYEQYF

cdr3_length: 13
v_call: TRBV29-1
clone_size: -
j_call: TRBJ2-7
d_call: TRBD1
cdr3_nt: TGCAGCGTGTGGGGACAGACAAGCTACGAGCAGTACTTC
cdr3_aa: CSVWGQTSYEQYF

cdr3_length: 10
v_call: TRBV7-9
clone_size: -
j_call: TRBJ1-1
d_call: -
cdr3_nt: TGTGCCAGCAGCCCGGACAGAGCTTTCTTT
cdr3_aa: CASSPDRAFF

cdr3_length: 12
v_call: TRBV19
clone_size: -
j_call: TRBJ1-2
d_call: TRBD1
cdr3_nt: TGTGCCAGTACCTTGACAGGGGACGGCTACACCTTC
cdr3_aa: CASTLTGDGYTF

cdr3_length: 15
v_call: TRBV5-1
clone_size: -
j_call: TRBJ1-1
d_call: TRBD1
cdr3_nt: TGCGCCAGCAGCTTGGAGGGACAGGGGAACACTGAAGCTTTCTTT
cdr3_aa: CASSLEGQGNTEAFF

cdr3_length: 13
v_call: TRBV5-4
clone_size: -
j_call: TRBJ2-3
d_call: -
cdr3_nt: TGTGCCAGCAAAAGCAGGGAATCAGATACGCAGTATTTT
cdr3_aa: CASKSRESDTQYF

cdr3_length: 13
v_call: TRBV4-1
clone_size: -
j_call: TRBJ1-2
d_call: -
cdr3_nt: TGCGCCAGCAGCCAAGTCAGGGGATATGGCTACACCTTC
cdr3_aa: CASSQVRGYGYTF

cdr3_length: 14
v_call: TRBV6-5
clone_size: -
j_call: TRBJ2-6
d_call: -
cdr3_nt: TGTGCCAGCAGTTACGAGGCTGGGGCCAACGTCCTGACTTTC
cdr3_aa: CASSYEAGANVLTF